These 29 T cell receptor beta chains were sequenced from one sample in a study of T cell responses to AZD1222 COVID-19 vaccine. The table came from immunoSEQ multiplex PCR; TCRdb's copy has only in-frame clones and leaves some out. The sample includes roughly 130,000 clones, just over 85% of them seen just once. The sample consisted of peripheral blood, taken on day 0 of AZD1222 vaccination. These receptors came from an adult in good health.

V usage is TRBV27 and J usage is TRBJ1-2; a possible D gene is TRBD1 (5 bases). The CDR3 sequence is 16 residues long. V was shortened by 0 bases and J by 6 bases, with 17 bases between the two germline ends. The germline V gene encodes CDR1 MNHEY and CDR2 SMNVEV (reference sequence). The CDR3 reads CASSLSSYNGGNGYTF. CDR3 coding DNA: TGTGCCAGCAGTTTATCTTCATACAACGGGGGTAATGGCTACACCTTC.

A remark on this clone: Distinct nucleotide sequences in the sample also encode this CDR3. The chain links TRBV5-8 to TRBJ2-2; 8 nucleotides agree with TRBD1. The CDR3 has 16 residues. CDR1 and CDR2 (germline): SGHTS, YDEGEE. The junction had 5 bases not matched to a gene; V was cut back by 0 bases and J by 4 bases. DNA of the CDR3: TGTGCCAGCAGCTTGGCGGGCAGGGGGCGCACCGGGGAGCTGTTTTTT. Translation: CASSLAGRGRTGELFF.

The rearrangement uses TRBV27 and TRBJ2-7; 7 bases fit TRBD2. The V segment lost 1 base and the J segment 2 bases; nucleotides outside the gene matches: 11. Germline V CDR1 and CDR2: MNHEY, SMNVEV (reference sequence). The CDR3 spans 17 residues. CDR3 bases: TGTGCCAGCAGTTTATTTGGTGGGGAGGGTTCTCCCTACGAGCAGTACTTC. It codes for CASSLFGGEGSPYEQYF.

This clone has a single count. This rearrangement joins TRBV9 to TRBJ2-1, with 7 positions matching TRBD2. Germline values: CDR1 SGDLS, CDR2 YYNGEE. Losses at the gene ends were 0 bases for V and 0 bases for J; bases not matched to a gene: 6. The CDR3 is made up of 17 amino acids. CDR3 coding DNA: TGTGCCAGCAGCGTAGGGGAGGGAACCTTCTCCTACAATGAGCAGTTCTTC. Translated, it gives CASSVGEGTFSYNEQFF.

V gene TRBV4-2 combines with J gene TRBJ1-1; D gene uncertain. This CDR3 spans 12 amino acids. Germline V lookup: CDR1 LGHNA, CDR2 YNFKEQ. The germline V and J ends were trimmed by 4 bases and 10 bases, with 13 bases remaining between them. The CDR3 DNA is TGTGCCAGCAGCCTCTCTCGGGATAGAGCTTTCTTT. Translated: CASSLSRDRAFF.

The chain is built from TRBV21-1 and TRBJ1-1. TRBV21-1 is given as a pseudogene. This CDR3 has 14 residues. The CDR3 nucleotides read TGTGCCAGCAGCAAAGGGTGGCTCGCGGCTGAAGCTTTCTTT. It is translated as CASSKGWLAAEAFF.

The chain links TRBV19 to TRBJ2-7; 7 bases fit TRBD2. The CDR3 sequence is 13 residues long. Germline values: CDR1 LNHDA, CDR2 SQIVND (reference sequence). The junction had 7 bases not matched to a gene; V was cut back by 5 bases and J by 6 bases. CDR3 residues: CASSLNTGGEQYF. The CDR3 DNA reads as TGTGCCAGTAGTCTCAATACGGGGGGCGAGCAGTACTTC.

The chain carries TRBV18 and TRBJ2-3; D gene unclear. V lost 2 bases and J lost 2, with 14 bases in between. Germline V lookup: CDR1 KGHSH, CDR2 LQKENI. This CDR3 region has 16 residues. This chain's CDR3 is CASSPETRWDTDTQYF. The CDR3 DNA sequence: TGTGCCAGCTCACCAGAGACAAGATGGGACACAGATACGCAGTATTTT.

This chain connects TRBV27 to TRBJ1-3; 7 bases line up with TRBD1. The CDR3 is 15 amino acids. Looked up from germline, CDR1 is MNHEY and CDR2 is SMNVEV (reference sequence). Trimming took 6 bases from V and 3 from J; bases not matched to a gene: 8. CDR3 coding DNA: TGTGCCAGCAGCCTTAGCACAGGGGTTGGAAACACCATATATTTT. Protein: CASSLSTGVGNTIYF.

V gene TRBV28 combines with J gene TRBJ1-4, with TRBD1 as a possible D gene (6 bases). V lost 10 bases, J lost 6 bases, and 12 bases lay in between. Germline CDR1 and CDR2: MDHEN and SYDVKM. CDR3 length equals 12 residues. DNA of the CDR3: TGTGCCAACACAGGGCTAGATGAAAAACTGTTTTTT. Its translation is CANTGLDEKLFF.

The gene calls are TRBV6-5 and TRBJ1-4; 9 bases are shared with TRBD1. The V gene's germline CDR1 is MNHEY and CDR2 SVGAGI. With 6 bases clipped from V and 6 bases from J, the junction kept 5 bases outside the gene matches. The CDR3 is 14 amino acids. CDR3 residues: CASRAGTGYEKLFF. The DNA for the CDR3 is TGTGCCAGCAGGGCCGGGACAGGGTATGAAAAACTGTTTTTT.

This clone was counted a few times. Relative to the germline gene, one junction end is altered; a read error may explain this. V usage is TRBV23-1 and J usage is TRBJ1-2; D gene uncertain. TRBV23-1 is an ORF, and what it does is uncertain. The CDR3 has 10 amino acids. The CDR3 is CASSQKDQPF. DNA for the CDR3: TGCGCCAGCAGTCAAAAGGATCAGCCTTTC.

On this clone itself: In the same sample, other DNA sequences code for this CDR3. The chain combines TRBV20-1 with TRBJ1-3; no clear D gene. CDR3 size: 11 residues. V gave up 5 bases and J gave up 3 bases, with 5 bases separating them. Per germline, CDR1 DFQATT and CDR2 SNEGSKA (reference sequence). The chain's CDR3 is CSAPLGNTIYF. In DNA, the CDR3 is TGCAGTGCTCCCCTTGGAAACACCATATATTTT.

The V call is TRBV7-8, the J call TRBJ1-5; no clear D gene. V lost 2 bases to trimming and J lost 2 bases, with 10 bases between them. CDR3 length: 15 amino acids. Germline CDR1 SGHVS, CDR2 FQNEAQ. The CDR3 reads CASSLREGGNQPQHF. For the CDR3, the DNA is TGTGCCAGCAGCTTAAGGGAAGGAGGCAATCAGCCCCAGCATTTT.

The rearrangement uses TRBV9 and TRBJ2-2, with 7 bases fitting TRBD2. With 4 bases clipped from V and 1 base from J, the junction kept 13 bases outside the gene matches. This CDR3 is built from 18 residues. Per the germline V gene, CDR1 is SGDLS and CDR2 is YYNGEE. The CDR3, as DNA: TGTGCCAGCAGCACCCCCGCGCTAGCGGTTATGAACACCGGGGAGCTGTTTTTT. As protein: CASSTPALAVMNTGELFF. Full variable domain (rest looked up from reference TRBV9 and TRBJ2-2): DSGVTQTPKHLITATGQRVTLRCSPRSGDLSVYWYQQSLDQGLQFLIQYYNGEERAKGNILERFSAQQFPDLHSELNLSSLELGDSALYFCASSTPALAVMNTGELFFGEGSRLTVL.

There are a few counts of this clone. Written as DNA, the CDR3 is TGTGCCAGCAGCCTGGTGGCACCACCTCAGCCCCAGCATTTT. The encoded protein is CASSLVAPPQPQHF. V usage is TRBV6-2 or TRBV6-3 and J usage is TRBJ1-5; D is uncertain. V was pared by 6 bases and J by 6 bases, with 15 bases between. The CDR3 totals 14 residues. Germline V gives CDR1 MNHEY, CDR2 SVGEGT.

A single count supports this clone. The gene calls are TRBV5-1 and TRBJ2-7; possibly TRBD1 or TRBD2 for D (5 bases each). CDR1 and CDR2 from the germline V gene are SGHRS and YFSETQ. V lost 6 bases, J lost 3 bases, and 13 bases lay in between. This CDR3 is built from 13 residues. The CDR3 bases are TGCGCCAGCAATCCGGGACCAAACTACGAGCAGTACTTC. Amino acid sequence: CASNPGPNYEQYF.

The chain links TRBV2 to TRBJ1-1, with 7 bases matching TRBD1. CDR3 length: 13 amino acids. Per the germline V gene, CDR1 is SNHLY and CDR2 is FYNNEI. J gave up 4 bases and V 5 bases, and 4 bases lay outside the gene matches. CDR3 bases: TGTGCCAGCAGTAACAGGGGCGGCACTGAAGCTTTCTTT. Its protein is CASSNRGGTEAFF.

The chain uses TRBV3-1 (or the pseudogene TRBV3-2) and TRBJ2-3; D possibly corresponds to TRBD1 (8 bases). Trimming pared 4 bases from V and 4 bases from J, leaving 15 bases between. Germline V gene sequence: CDR1 LGHDT, CDR2 YNNKEL (reference sequence). CDR3 length: 15 amino acids. Written as DNA, the CDR3 is TGTGCCAGCAGCCCAAGGACAGGGAGGGCAGATACGCAGTATTTT. It codes for CASSPRTGRADTQYF.

This chain links TRBV19 with TRBJ2-7; D is tentatively TRBD1 or TRBD2 (5 bases each). Looked up from germline, CDR1 is LNHDA and CDR2 is SQIVND (reference sequence). V lost 6 bases to trimming and J lost 4 bases, with 16 bases between them. The CDR3 is 14 amino acids. CDR3: CASSDQGDGYEQYF. The CDR3 DNA reads TGTGCCAGTAGCGATCAAGGGGACGGGTACGAGCAGTACTTC. Complete variable domain (other parts from reference TRBV19 and TRBJ2-7): DGGITQSPKYLFRKEGQNVTLSCEQNLNHDAMYWYRQDPGQGLRLIYYSQIVNDFQKGDIAEGYSVSREKKESFPLTVTSAQKNPTAFYLCASSDQGDGYEQYFGPGTRLTVT.

The gene calls are TRBV19 and TRBJ1-6; D perhaps matches TRBD1 (6 bases). The V gene's germline CDR1 is LNHDA and CDR2 SQIVND (reference sequence). Trimming shortened V by 4 bases and J by 5 bases, and 9 bases separated the two germline ends. The CDR3 is made up of 14 amino acids. The DNA of the CDR3 is TGTGCCAGTAGTACCAGGGGACATAATTCACCCCTCCACTTT. The encoded protein is CASSTRGHNSPLHF.

The rearrangement uses TRBV7-9 and TRBJ2-1; 7 bases align to TRBD1. The CDR3 runs 15 residues. After removal of 6 bases from V and 0 bases from J, the junction contained 5 bases not matched to a gene. The V gene's germline CDR1 is SEHNR and CDR2 FQNEAQ (reference sequence). The CDR3 coding sequence is TGTGCCAGCAGTTACAGGGGTCGCTCCTACAATGAGCAGTTCTTC. It is translated as CASSYRGRSYNEQFF. Using reference TRBV7-9 and TRBJ2-1 for the parts outside the CDR3, the full variable domain is DTGVSQNPRHKITKRGQNVTFRCDPISEHNRLYWYRQTLGQGPEFLTYFQNEAQLEKSRLLSDRFSAERPKGSFSTLEIQRTEQGDSAMYLCASSYRGRSYNEQFFGPGTRLTVL.

The rearrangement links TRBV2 to TRBJ1-1; D is unresolved. V was trimmed by 6 bases and J by 4 bases, leaving 18 bases between them. Germline V gene data show CDR1 as SNHLY and CDR2 as FYNNEI. The CDR3 totals 15 residues. The CDR3 spells CASRRTELMGTEAFF. CDR3 coding DNA: TGTGCCAGCAGGAGAACGGAGTTAATGGGCACTGAAGCTTTCTTT.

This clone was detected only a few times. The genes are TRBV27 and TRBJ1-6; D not resolved. The CDR3 length is 12 residues. With 4 bases removed from V and 8 bases from J, the gap between germline ends came to 6 bases. In germline, CDR1 is MNHEY, CDR2 SMNVEV (reference sequence). In DNA form, the CDR3 reads TGTGCCAGCAGTTCCGGCTATTCACCCCTCCACTTT. Translation: CASSSGYSPLHF.

The chain links TRBV27 to TRBJ1-6; no reliable D call. The CDR3 length is 14 residues. V lost 4 bases, J lost 13 bases, and 17 bases lay in between. Per germline, CDR1 MNHEY and CDR2 SMNVEV (reference sequence). Here the CDR3 DNA reads TGTGCCAGCAGTTGGGTTGCGCGTTTGGGGCCCCTCCACTTT. Amino acid sequence: CASSWVARLGPLHF.

J is TRBJ1-1 and V is TRBV27; D is ambiguous. Trimming left V 5 bases short and J 1 base short, with 11 bases between. Looked up from germline, CDR1 is MNHEY and CDR2 is SMNVEV (reference sequence). This CDR3 is built from 14 residues. CDR3 residues: CASSPRGQNTEAFF. CDR3 DNA: TGTGCCAGCAGTCCCCGCGGGCAGAACACTGAAGCTTTCTTT.

The chain uses TRBV11-1 and TRBJ1-6, with 7 bases matching TRBD1. V gave up 4 bases and J gave up 6 bases; unmatched junction bases: 6. The CDR3 is 15 amino acids. CDR1 is SGHAT, CDR2 FQDESV, per germline (reference sequence). The CDR3 loop is CASSSRTGPNSPLHF. The CDR3 nucleotides read TGTGCCAGCAGCTCCCGGACAGGACCTAATTCACCCCTCCACTTT.

The V and J genes are TRBV2 and TRBJ1-4; D gene unclear. The CDR3 has 15 residues. V was cut by 7 bases and J by 7 bases, with 19 bases left in between. Germline lookup yields CDR1 SNHLY and CDR2 FYNNEI. CDR3 sequence reads: CASTYDRASGEKLFF. The CDR3 DNA reads TGTGCCAGCACGTACGACCGGGCGAGTGGTGAAAAACTGTTTTTT. The variable domain in full, with the rest retrieved from reference TRBV2 and TRBJ1-4, is EPEVTQTPSHQVTQMGQEVILRCVPISNHLYFYWYRQILGQKVEFLVSFYNNEISEKSEIFDDQFSVERPDGSNFTLKIRSTKLEDSAMYFCASTYDRASGEKLFFGSGTQLSVL.

The chain couples TRBV6-5 to TRBJ2-1, with D perhaps matching TRBD1 (5 bases). V lost 4 bases to trimming and J lost 1 base, with 11 bases between them. There are 15 residues in the CDR3. Germline values: CDR1 MNHEY, CDR2 SVGAGI. In nucleotides, the CDR3 is TGTGCCAGCAGTTCCCGGACAATATCCTACAATGAGCAGTTCTTC. As protein: CASSSRTISYNEQFF.